Shown below are 13 T cell receptor beta chains from a single sample sequenced in a study of graft-versus-host responses after intestinal transplantation. Clones were sequenced by immunoSEQ multiplex PCR, and TCRdb holds only the in-frame ones, with some missing. The repertoire holds roughly 60,000 clones, with 70% to 90% as singletons. The sequencing used PBMCs, collected 26 days after transplant. Every receptor here comes from a human patient who received an intestinal transplant, so some T cells may come from the graft donor.

V and J are TRBV6-1 and TRBJ2-5; 7 nucleotides align to TRBD2. CDR3 length: 12 residues. CDR1 is MNHNS and CDR2 is SASEGT in the germline V gene. The ends lost 5 bases at V and 5 bases at J; junction bases unmatched: 2. CDR3 coding DNA: TGTGCCAGCAGTTCCGGGGGGGAGACCCAGTACTTC. Translation: CASSSGGETQYF.

J is TRBJ2-3 and V is TRBV2, with 7 nucleotides matching TRBD2. Germline trimming cut 5 bases from V and 6 bases from J; bases unmatched to any gene: 11. This CDR3 is 15 amino acids long. Germline values: CDR1 SNHLY, CDR2 FYNNEI. The CDR3 DNA follows: TGTGCCAGCAGTAACCCCGGGGACTACCCGGATACGCAGTATTTT. Translating it yields CASSNPGDYPDTQYF.

The chain is built from TRBV7-8 and TRBJ2-7; the D gene is possibly TRBD2 (6 bases). Germline V lookup: CDR1 SGHVS, CDR2 FQNEAQ. The ends were cut back, 5 bases at V and 2 bases at J, with 16 bases in the middle. There are 15 residues in the CDR3. CDR3 protein: CASSQQAGPTYEQYF. DNA for the CDR3: TGTGCCAGCAGCCAACAGGCGGGACCAACCTACGAGCAGTACTTC.

The chain is built from TRBV30 and TRBJ1-1; no clear D. V was trimmed by 0 bases and J by 0 bases, leaving 5 bases between them. This CDR3 has 13 amino acids. The germline V gene has CDR1 GTSNPN and CDR2 SVGIG (reference sequence). CDR3 in DNA: TGTGCCTGGAGTGTACTTCTGAACACTGAAGCTTTCTTT. It specifies CAWSVLLNTEAFF.

The chain carries TRBV9 and TRBJ2-5; a weak D match, TRBD1 (6 bases). The CDR3 consists of 13 residues. V gave up 0 bases and J gave up 5 bases, with 8 bases separating them. Germline-derived CDR1 and CDR2 are SGDLS and YYNGEE. The CDR3 loop reads CASSVGQGETQYF. CDR3 sequence (DNA): TGTGCCAGCAGCGTAGGTCAGGGGGAGACCCAGTACTTC.

The chain links TRBV5-1 to TRBJ1-1; 7 nucleotides match TRBD1. Germline values: CDR1 SGHRS, CDR2 YFSETQ. This CDR3 spans 15 amino acids. Trimming at V came to 4 bases and at J to 0 bases, leaving 6 bases not matched to a gene. The CDR3: CASSAHRGMNTEAFF. The CDR3 DNA is TGCGCCAGCAGCGCTCACAGGGGCATGAACACTGAAGCTTTCTTT.

The gene calls are TRBV27 and TRBJ2-1; D is unclear. Trimming removed 3 bases from V and 4 bases from J, with 19 bases in between. The CDR3 sequence is 17 residues long. Per the germline V gene, CDR1 is MNHEY and CDR2 is SMNVEV (reference sequence). The CDR3 sequence is CASSFNPWASSYNEQFF. In DNA, the CDR3 is TGTGCCAGCAGTTTTAATCCCTGGGCCTCTTCTTACAATGAGCAGTTCTTC.

This rearrangement joins TRBV5-1 to TRBJ2-5; 8 nucleotides match TRBD2. This CDR3 comprises 13 residues. The ends lost 5 bases at V and 1 base at J; junction bases unmatched: 1. Germline CDR1 and CDR2: SGHRS and YFSETQ. The chain's CDR3 is CASRRGGQETQYF. The CDR3 DNA reads as TGCGCCAGCAGACGGGGGGGCCAAGAGACCCAGTACTTC.

The rearrangement joins TRBV7-8 to TRBJ2-5, with D hard to call. V lost 5 bases to trimming and J lost 2 bases, with 15 bases between them. This CDR3 contains 15 residues. Per germline, CDR1 SGHVS and CDR2 FQNEAQ. CDR3 sequence: CASSQPQAAQETQYF. The DNA of the CDR3 is TGTGCCAGCAGCCAACCTCAGGCTGCACAAGAGACCCAGTACTTC.

The V call is TRBV9, the J call TRBJ2-5; 14 positions match TRBD2. V lost 5 bases, J lost 3 bases, and 3 bases stayed unmatched. The CDR3 loop spans 15 amino acids. Per the germline V gene, CDR1 is SGDLS and CDR2 is YYNGEE. The CDR3 region has the DNA TGTGCCAGCAGGCAGGGACTAGCGGGGGAAGAGACCCAGTACTTC. This encodes CASRQGLAGEETQYF.

This rearrangement joins TRBV6-1 to TRBJ2-1; possibly TRBD2 for D (6 bases). CDR1 and CDR2 from the germline V gene are MNHNS and SASEGT. The V end lost 6 bases, the J end lost 3 bases, and 12 bases lay between the germline ends. This CDR3 has 14 residues. The CDR3 loop reads CASRGGASYNEQFF. The CDR3 DNA reads TGTGCCAGCAGGGGCGGGGCAAGCTACAATGAGCAGTTCTTC.

The V call is TRBV6-1, the J call TRBJ2-2, with 9 nucleotides matching TRBD2. The V gene's germline CDR1 is MNHNS and CDR2 SASEGT. The CDR3 sequence is 15 residues long. J lost 6 bases, V lost 6 bases, and 8 bases had no gene match. CDR3 amino acids: CASRPIAGAAGELFF. In DNA form, the CDR3 reads TGTGCCAGCAGGCCGATAGCGGGGGCGGCCGGGGAGCTGTTTTTT.

The CDR3 sequence: CASSQSVIWNTEAFF. The CDR3 DNA is TGTGCCAGCAGTCAATCAGTAATCTGGAACACTGAAGCTTTCTTT. This chain links TRBV6-1 with TRBJ1-1; D remains ambiguous. The V gene lost 5 bases and the J gene lost 1 base, with 14 bases spanning the gap. This CDR3 comprises 15 residues. Germline lookup yields CDR1 MNHNS and CDR2 SASEGT.